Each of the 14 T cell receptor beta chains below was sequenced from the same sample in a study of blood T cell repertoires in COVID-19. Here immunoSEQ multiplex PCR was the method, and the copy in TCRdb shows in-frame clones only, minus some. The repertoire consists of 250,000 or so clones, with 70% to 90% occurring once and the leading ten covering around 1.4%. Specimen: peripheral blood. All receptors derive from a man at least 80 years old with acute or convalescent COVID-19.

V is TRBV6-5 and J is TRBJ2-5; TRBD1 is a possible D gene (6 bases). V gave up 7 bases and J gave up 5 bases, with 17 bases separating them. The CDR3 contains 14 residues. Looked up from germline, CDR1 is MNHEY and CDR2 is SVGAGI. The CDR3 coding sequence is TGTGCCAGCACCATAGGACAGCTAGTGGAGACCCAGTACTTC. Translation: CASTIGQLVETQYF.

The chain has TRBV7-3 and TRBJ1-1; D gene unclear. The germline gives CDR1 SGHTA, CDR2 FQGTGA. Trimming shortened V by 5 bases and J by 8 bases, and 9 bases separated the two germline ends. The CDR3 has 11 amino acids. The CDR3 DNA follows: TGTGCCAGCAGCCCGCAGATGGAAGCTTTCTTT. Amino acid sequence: CASSPQMEAFF.

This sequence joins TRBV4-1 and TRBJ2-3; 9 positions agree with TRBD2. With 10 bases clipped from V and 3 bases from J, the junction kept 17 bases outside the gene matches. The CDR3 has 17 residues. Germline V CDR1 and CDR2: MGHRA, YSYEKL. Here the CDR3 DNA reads TGCGCCAACCCGCCGAATAGCGGGAGCGGTTGGACAGATACGCAGTATTTT. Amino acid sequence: CANPPNSGSGWTDTQYF.

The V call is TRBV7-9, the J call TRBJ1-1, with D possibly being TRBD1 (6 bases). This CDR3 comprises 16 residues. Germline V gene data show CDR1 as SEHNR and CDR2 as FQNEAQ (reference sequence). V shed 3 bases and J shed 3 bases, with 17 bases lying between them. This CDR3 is CASSFLPLGADTEAFF. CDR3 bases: TGTGCCAGCAGCTTTCTTCCCCTGGGGGCGGACACTGAAGCTTTCTTT.

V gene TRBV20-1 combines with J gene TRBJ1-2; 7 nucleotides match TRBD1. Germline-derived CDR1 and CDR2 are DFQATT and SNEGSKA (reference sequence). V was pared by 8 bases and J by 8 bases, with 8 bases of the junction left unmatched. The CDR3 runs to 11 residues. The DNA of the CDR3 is TGCAGTTTGGAGGGGGCGTGGGGCTACACCTTC. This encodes CSLEGAWGYTF.

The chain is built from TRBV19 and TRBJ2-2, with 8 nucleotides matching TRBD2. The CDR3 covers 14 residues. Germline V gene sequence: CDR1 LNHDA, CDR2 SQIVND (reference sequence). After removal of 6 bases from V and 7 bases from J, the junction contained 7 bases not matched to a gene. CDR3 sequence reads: CASRLRGGHGELFF. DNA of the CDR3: TGTGCCAGTAGGCTCCGGGGGGGCCACGGGGAGCTGTTTTTT.

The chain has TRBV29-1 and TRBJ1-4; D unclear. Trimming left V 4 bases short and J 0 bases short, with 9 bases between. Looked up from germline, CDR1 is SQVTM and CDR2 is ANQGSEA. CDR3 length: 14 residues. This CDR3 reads CSVAPSTTNEKLFF. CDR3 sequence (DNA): TGCAGCGTTGCCCCATCTACAACTAATGAAAAACTGTTTTTT.

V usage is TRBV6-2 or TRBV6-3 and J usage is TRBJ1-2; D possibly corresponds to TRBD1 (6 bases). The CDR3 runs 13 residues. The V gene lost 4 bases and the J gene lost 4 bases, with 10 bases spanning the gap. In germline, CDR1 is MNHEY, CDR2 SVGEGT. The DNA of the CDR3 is TGTGCCAGCAGTTCTGGGACACCCTATGGCTACACCTTC. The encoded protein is CASSSGTPYGYTF.

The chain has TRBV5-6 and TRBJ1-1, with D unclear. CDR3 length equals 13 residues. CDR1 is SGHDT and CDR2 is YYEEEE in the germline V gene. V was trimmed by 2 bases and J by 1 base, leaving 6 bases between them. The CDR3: CASSFRRNTEAFF. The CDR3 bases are TGTGCCAGCAGCTTCCGGAGGAACACTGAAGCTTTCTTT.

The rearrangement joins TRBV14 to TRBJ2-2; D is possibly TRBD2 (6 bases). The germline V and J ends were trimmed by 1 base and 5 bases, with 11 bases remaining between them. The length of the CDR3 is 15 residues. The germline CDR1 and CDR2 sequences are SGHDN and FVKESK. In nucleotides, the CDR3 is TGTGCCAGCAGCCAAGCCCGGGGGAAGACCGGGGAGCTGTTTTTT. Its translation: CASSQARGKTGELFF.

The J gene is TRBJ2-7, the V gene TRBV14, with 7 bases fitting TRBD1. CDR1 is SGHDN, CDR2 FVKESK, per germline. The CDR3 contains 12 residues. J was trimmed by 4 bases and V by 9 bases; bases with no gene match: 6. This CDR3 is CARGTESYEQYF. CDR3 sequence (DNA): TGTGCCAGAGGGACAGAATCTTACGAGCAGTACTTC.

The CDR3 DNA follows: TGTGCCAGCAGCCCGAGACTAGCGGGAGGGCCAGGGAGTGAGCAGTTCTTC. Translating gives CASSPRLAGGPGSEQFF. The J gene is TRBJ2-1, the V gene TRBV4-2; 14 bases are shared with TRBD2. Unmatched junction bases numbered 11, after V lost 4 bases and J lost 9 bases. The CDR3 totals 17 residues. The germline V gene encodes CDR1 LGHNA and CDR2 YNFKEQ.

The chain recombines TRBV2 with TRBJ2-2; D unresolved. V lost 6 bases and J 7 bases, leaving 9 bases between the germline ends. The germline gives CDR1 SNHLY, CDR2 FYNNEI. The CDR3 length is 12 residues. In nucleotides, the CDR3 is TGTGCCAGCAGAATAGAGCTCGGGGAGCTGTTTTTT. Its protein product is CASRIELGELFF.

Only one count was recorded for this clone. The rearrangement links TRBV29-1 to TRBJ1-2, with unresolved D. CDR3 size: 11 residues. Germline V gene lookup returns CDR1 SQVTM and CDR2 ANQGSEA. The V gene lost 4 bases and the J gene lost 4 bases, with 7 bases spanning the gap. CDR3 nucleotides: TGCAGCGTTGCCGTGAGCTATGGCTACACCTTC. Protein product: CSVAVSYGYTF.